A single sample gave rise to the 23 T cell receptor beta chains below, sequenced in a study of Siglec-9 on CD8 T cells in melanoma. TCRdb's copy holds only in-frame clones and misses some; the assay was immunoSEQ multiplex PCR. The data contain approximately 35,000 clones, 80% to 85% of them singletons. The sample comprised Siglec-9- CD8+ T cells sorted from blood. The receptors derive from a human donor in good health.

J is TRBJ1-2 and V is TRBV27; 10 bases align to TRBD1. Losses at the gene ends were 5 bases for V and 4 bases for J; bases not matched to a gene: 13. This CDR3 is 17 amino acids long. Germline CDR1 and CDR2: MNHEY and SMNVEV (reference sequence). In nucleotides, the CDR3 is TGTGCCAGCAGTCGATCCCCCGGGACAGGGGCTCCCTATGGCTACACCTTC. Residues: CASSRSPGTGAPYGYTF.

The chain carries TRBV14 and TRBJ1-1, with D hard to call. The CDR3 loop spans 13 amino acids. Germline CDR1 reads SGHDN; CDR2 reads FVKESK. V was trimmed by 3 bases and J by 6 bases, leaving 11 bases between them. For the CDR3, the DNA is TGTGCCAGCAGCCAGGGATTAACGGCTGAAGCTTTCTTT. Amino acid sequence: CASSQGLTAEAFF.

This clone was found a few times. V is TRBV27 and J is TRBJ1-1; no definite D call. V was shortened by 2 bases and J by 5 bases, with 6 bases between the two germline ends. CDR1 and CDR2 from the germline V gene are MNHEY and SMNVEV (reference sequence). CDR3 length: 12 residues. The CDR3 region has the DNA TGTGCCAGCAGTTTAGGCCCAACTGAAGCTTTCTTT. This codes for CASSLGPTEAFF.

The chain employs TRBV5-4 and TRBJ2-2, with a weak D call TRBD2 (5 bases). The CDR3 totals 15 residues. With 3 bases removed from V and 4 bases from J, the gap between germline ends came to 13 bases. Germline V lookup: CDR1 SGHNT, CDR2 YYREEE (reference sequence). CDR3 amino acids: CASSSTGGFTGELFF. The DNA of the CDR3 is TGTGCCAGCAGCTCGACTGGCGGGTTCACCGGGGAGCTGTTTTTT.

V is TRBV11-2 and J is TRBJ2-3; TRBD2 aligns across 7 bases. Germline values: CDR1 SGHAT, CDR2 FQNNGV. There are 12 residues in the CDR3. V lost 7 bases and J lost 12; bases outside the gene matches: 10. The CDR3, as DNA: TGTGCCAGCACCTCTTCGGGAGGAATACAGTATTTT. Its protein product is CASTSSGGIQYF.

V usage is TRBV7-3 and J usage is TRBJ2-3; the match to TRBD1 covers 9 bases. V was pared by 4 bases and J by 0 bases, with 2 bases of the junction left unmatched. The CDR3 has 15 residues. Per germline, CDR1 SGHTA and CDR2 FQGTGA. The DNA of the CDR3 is TGTGCCAGCAGCTCGACAGGGGGTAGCACAGATACGCAGTATTTT. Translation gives CASSSTGGSTDTQYF.

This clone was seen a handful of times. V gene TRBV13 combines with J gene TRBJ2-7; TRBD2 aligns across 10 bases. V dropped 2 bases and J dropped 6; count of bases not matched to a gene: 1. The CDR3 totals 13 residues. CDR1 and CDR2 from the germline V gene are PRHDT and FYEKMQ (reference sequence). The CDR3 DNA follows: TGTGCCAGCAGCTTACTAGCGGGAGCCGAGCAGTACTTC. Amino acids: CASSLLAGAEQYF.

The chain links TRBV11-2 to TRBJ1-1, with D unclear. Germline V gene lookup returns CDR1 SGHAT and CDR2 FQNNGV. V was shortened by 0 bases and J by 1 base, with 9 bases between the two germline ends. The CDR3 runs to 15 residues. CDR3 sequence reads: CASSLDIGSNTEAFF. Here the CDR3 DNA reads TGTGCCAGCAGCTTAGATATTGGGTCGAACACTGAAGCTTTCTTT.

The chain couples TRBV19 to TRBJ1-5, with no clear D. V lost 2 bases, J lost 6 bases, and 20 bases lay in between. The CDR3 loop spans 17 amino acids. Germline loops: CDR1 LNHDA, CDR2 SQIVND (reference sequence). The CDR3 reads CASSISSSLERGQPQHF. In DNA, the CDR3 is TGTGCCAGTAGTATATCGTCGTCGCTGGAGAGAGGTCAGCCCCAGCATTTT.

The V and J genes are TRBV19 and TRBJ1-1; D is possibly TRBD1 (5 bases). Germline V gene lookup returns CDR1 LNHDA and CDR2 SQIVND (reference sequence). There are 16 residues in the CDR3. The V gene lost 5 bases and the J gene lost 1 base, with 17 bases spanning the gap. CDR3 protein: CASSWAAGRKNTEAFF. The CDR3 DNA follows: TGTGCCAGTAGTTGGGCAGCAGGGCGGAAGAACACTGAAGCTTTCTTT.

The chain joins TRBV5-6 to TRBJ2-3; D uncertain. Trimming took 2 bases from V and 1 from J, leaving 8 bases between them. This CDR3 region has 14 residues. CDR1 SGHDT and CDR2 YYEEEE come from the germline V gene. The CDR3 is CASSFWWGTDTQYF. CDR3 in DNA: TGTGCCAGCAGCTTCTGGTGGGGCACAGATACGCAGTATTTT. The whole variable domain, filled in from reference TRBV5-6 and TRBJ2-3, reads DAGVTQSPTHLIKTRGQQVTLRCSPKSGHDTVSWYQQALGQGPQFIFQYYEEEERQRGNFPDRFSGHQFPNYSSELNVNALLLGDSALYLCASSFWWGTDTQYFGPGTRLTVL.

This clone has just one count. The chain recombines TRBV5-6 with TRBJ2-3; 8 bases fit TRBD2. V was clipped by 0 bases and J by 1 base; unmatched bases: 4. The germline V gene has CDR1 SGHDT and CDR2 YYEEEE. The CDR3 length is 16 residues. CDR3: CASSLAPAGGTDTQYF. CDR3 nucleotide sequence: TGTGCCAGCAGCTTGGCCCCAGCGGGGGGCACAGATACGCAGTATTTT.

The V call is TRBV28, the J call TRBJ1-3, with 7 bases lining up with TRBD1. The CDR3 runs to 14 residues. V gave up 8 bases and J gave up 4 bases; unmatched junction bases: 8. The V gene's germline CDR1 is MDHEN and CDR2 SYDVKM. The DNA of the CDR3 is TGTGCCAGCGCCCCGACAGGGTTGGGAAACACCATATATTTT. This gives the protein CASAPTGLGNTIYF. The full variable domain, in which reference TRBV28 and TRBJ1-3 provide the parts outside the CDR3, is DVKVTQSSRYLVKRTGEKVFLECVQDMDHENMFWYRQDPGLGLRLIYFSYDVKMKEKGDIPEGYSVSREKKERFSLILESASTNQTSMYLCASAPTGLGNTIYFGEGSWLTVV.

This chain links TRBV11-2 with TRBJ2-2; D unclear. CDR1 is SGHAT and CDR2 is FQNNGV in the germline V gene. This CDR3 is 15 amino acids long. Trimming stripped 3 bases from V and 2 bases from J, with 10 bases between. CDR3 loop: CASSFRWSNTGELFF. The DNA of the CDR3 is TGTGCCAGCAGCTTTAGGTGGAGTAACACCGGGGAGCTGTTTTTT.

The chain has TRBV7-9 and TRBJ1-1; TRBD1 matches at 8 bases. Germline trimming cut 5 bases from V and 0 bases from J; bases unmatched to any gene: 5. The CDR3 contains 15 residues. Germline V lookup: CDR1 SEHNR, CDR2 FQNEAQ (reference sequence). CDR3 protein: CASSEHRGMNTEAFF. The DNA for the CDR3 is TGTGCCAGCAGCGAACACAGGGGGATGAACACTGAAGCTTTCTTT.

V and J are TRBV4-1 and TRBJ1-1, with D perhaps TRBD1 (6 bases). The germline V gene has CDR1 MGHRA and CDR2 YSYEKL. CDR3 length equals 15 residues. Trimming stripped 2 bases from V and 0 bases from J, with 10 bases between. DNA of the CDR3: TGCGCCAGCAGCCAAAAGGACAGAATGAACACTGAAGCTTTCTTT. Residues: CASSQKDRMNTEAFF.

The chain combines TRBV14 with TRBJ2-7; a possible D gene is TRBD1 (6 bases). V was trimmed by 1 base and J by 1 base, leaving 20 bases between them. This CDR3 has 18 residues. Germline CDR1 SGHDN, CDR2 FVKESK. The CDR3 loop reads CASSQAPPQGTYSYEQYF. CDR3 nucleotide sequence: TGTGCCAGCAGCCAAGCCCCCCCCCAGGGGACCTATTCCTACGAGCAGTACTTC.

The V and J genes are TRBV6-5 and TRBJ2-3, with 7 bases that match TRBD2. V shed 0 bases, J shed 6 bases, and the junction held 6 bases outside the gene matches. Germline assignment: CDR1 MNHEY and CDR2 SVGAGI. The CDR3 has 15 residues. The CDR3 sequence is CASSYSGEGPDTQYF. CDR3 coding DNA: TGTGCCAGCAGTTACTCGGGGGAGGGGCCGGATACGCAGTATTTT.

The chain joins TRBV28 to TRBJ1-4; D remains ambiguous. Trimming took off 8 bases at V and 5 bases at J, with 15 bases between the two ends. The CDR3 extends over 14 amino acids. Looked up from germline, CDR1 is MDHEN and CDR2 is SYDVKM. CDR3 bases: TGTGCCAGCCGTATCGACAATTGGAATGAAAAACTGTTTTTT. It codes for CASRIDNWNEKLFF.

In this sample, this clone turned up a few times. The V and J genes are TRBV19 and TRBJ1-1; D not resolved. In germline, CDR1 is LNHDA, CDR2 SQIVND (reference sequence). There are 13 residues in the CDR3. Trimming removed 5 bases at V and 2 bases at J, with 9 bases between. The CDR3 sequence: CASSATPNTEAFF. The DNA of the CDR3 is TGTGCCAGTAGTGCGACACCAAACACTGAAGCTTTCTTT.

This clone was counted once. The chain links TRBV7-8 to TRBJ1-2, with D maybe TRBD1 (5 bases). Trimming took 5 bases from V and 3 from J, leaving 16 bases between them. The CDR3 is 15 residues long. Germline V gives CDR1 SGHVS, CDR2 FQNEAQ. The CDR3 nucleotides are TGTGCCAGCAGCCCATCCCGGGTAGGGGACTATGGCTACACCTTC. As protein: CASSPSRVGDYGYTF.

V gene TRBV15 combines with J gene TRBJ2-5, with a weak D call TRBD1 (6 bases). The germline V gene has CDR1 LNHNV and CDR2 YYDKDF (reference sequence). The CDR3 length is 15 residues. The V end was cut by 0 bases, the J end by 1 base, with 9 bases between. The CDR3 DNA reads TGTGCCACCAGCAGAGACAGGGGCCCCCAAGAGACCCAGTACTTC. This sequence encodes CATSRDRGPQETQYF. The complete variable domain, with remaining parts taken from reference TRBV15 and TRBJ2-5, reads DAMVIQNPRYQVTQFGKPVTLSCSQTLNHNVMYWYQQKSSQAPKLLFHYYDKDFNNEADTPDNFQSRRPNTSFCFLDIRSPGLGDTAMYLCATSRDRGPQETQYFGPGTRLLVL.

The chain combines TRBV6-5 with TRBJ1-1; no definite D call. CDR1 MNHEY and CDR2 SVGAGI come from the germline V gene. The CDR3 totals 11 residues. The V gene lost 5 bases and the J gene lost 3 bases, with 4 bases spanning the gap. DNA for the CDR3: TGTGCCAGCAGTGGGCACACTGAAGCTTTCTTT. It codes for CASSGHTEAFF.